This T cell receptor (beta chain) was sequenced for a study of blood T cells in healthy people across ages. For the second PCR, which ran for about 6 to 11 cycles, a sample-barcoded 5' primer and a J-beta primer mix were used. TCRdb used MiXCR to reprocess the 5' RACE reads, holding one entry per CDR3 protein. The repertoire has some 1.4 million distinct CDR3 sequences, approximately 38% of them found once; the top ten carry 7% to 9.5%. Trimming cost V 2 bases and J 8 bases; bases outside gene matches: 8. The CDR3 extends over 15 amino acids. The germline gives CDR1 SGHAT, CDR2 FQNNGV. Sequencing input: blood. J is TRBJ2-1 and V is TRBV11-2; TRBD2 matches at 8 bases. The source of this sequence is a woman aged 18-29 years in good health. CDR3 sequence reads: CASSLFGGARYEQFF. The CDR3 DNA sequence: TGTGCCAGCAGCTTATTCGGGGGGGCCCGGTATGAGCAGTTCTTC.